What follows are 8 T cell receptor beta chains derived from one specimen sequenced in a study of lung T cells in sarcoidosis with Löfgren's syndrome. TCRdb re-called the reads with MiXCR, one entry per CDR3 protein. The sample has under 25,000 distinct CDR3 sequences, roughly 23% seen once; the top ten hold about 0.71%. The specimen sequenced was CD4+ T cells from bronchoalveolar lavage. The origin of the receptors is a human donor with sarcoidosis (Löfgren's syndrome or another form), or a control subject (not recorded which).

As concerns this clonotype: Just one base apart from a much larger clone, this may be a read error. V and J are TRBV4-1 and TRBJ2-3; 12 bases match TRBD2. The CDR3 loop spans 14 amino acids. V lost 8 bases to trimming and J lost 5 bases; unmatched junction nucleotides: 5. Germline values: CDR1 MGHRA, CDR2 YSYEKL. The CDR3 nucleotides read TGCGCCAGCGGCCTGGGACTAGCGGGAGATACGCAGTATTTT. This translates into CASGLGLAGDTQYF.

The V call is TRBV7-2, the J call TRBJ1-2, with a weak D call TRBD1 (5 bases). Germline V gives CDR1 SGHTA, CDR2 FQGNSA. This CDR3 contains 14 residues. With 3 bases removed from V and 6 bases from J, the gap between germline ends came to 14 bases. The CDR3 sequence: CASSFLTVTNGYTF. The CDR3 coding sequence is TGTGCCAGCAGCTTTTTGACAGTAACTAATGGCTACACCTTC. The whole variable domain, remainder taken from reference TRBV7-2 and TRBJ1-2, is GAGVSQSPSNKVTEKGKDVELRCDPISGHTALYWYRQSLGQGLEFLIYFQGNSAPDKSGLPSDRFSAERTGGSVSTLTIQRTQQEDSAVYLCASSFLTVTNGYTFGSGTRLTVV.

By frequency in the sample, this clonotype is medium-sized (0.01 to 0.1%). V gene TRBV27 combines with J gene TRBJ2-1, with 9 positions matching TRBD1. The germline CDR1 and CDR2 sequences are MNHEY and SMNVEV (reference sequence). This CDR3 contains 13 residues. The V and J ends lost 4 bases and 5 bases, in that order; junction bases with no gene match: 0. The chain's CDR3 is CASSWDRDNEQFF. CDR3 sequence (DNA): TGTGCCAGCAGTTGGGACAGGGACAATGAGCAGTTCTTC.

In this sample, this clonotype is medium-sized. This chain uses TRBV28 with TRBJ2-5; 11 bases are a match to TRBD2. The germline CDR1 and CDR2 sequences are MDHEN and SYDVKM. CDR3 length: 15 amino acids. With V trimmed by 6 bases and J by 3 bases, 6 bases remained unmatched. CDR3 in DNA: TGTGCCAGCAGCGCCGGACTAGCGGGCAAAGAGACCCAGTACTTC. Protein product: CASSAGLAGKETQYF.

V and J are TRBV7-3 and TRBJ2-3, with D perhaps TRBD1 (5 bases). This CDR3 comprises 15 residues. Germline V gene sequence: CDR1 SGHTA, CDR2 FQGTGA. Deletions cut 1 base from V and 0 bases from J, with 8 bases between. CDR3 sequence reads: CASSLRGDSTDTQYF. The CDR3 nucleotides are TGTGCCAGCAGCTTAAGGGGCGATAGCACAGATACGCAGTATTTT.

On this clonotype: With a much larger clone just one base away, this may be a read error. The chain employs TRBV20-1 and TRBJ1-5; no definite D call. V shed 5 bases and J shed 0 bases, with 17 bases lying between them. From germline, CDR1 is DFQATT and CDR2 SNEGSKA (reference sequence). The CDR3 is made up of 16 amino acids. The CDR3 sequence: CSASVEGTHSNQPQHF. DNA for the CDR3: TGCAGTGCTTCCGTGGAGGGAACTCATAGCAATCAGCCCCAGCATTTT.

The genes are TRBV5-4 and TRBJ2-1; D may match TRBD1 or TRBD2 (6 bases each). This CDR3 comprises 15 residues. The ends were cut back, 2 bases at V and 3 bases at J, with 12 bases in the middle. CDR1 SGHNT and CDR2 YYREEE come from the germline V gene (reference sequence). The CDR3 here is CASSFSRGDYNEQFF. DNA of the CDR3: TGTGCCAGCAGCTTTTCTAGGGGGGACTACAATGAGCAGTTCTTC.

CDR3 DNA: TGCAGTGCTAGAGCTCTCCTAACGCCTTACGAGCAGTACTTC. Amino acids: CSARALLTPYEQYF. The chain joins TRBV20-1 to TRBJ2-7; D gene unclear. Trimming removed 1 base from V and 4 bases from J, with 14 bases in between. Germline CDR1 reads DFQATT; CDR2 reads SNEGSKA (reference sequence). This CDR3 contains 14 residues.